This T cell receptor (beta chain) derives from a study of sequential checkpoint blockade in melanoma. Profiled with immunoSEQ multiplex PCR; TCRdb holds only in-frame clones, not every one. The sample carries around 22,000 clones, around 70% recorded once. CDR3 length: 14 residues. V was clipped by 4 bases and J by 3 bases; unmatched bases: 6. Germline lookup yields CDR1 SGHNT and CDR2 YYREEE (reference sequence). Specified treatment: randomized to nivolumab then ipilimumab (arm A) or the reverse (arm B). This clone was seen a handful of times. The sequencing here drew on CD8+ T cells sorted from blood (inferred from file names), taken from a patient given nivolumab and ipilimumab in sequence. The receptor comes from a human donor with melanoma. The chain has TRBV5-4 and TRBJ2-7; 8 nucleotides align to TRBD1. CDR3 sequence reads: CASSHRDRLYEQYF. The CDR3 nucleotides are TGTGCCAGCAGCCACCGGGACAGGCTCTACGAGCAGTACTTC.